One and the same sample provided the 25 T cell receptor beta chains below, sequenced in a study of blood T cell repertoires in COVID-19. Data came from immunoSEQ multiplex PCR; TCRdb stores just in-frame clones and leaves some out. This table holds a few hundred thousand clones, more than 85% found once. The material sequenced was peripheral blood. Every receptor here comes from a person under 30 with COVID-19, enrolled during active disease.

The rearrangement joins TRBV27 to TRBJ1-6; 7 positions match TRBD1. Germline V gene lookup returns CDR1 MNHEY and CDR2 SMNVEV (reference sequence). The CDR3 loop spans 16 amino acids. V lost 1 base to trimming and J lost 5 bases; unmatched junction nucleotides: 5. The chain's CDR3 is CASSLWAGGNNSPLHF. The CDR3 DNA follows: TGTGCCAGCAGTTTATGGGCAGGGGGGAATAATTCACCCCTCCACTTT.

The chain uses TRBV19 and TRBJ2-2; weak D call: TRBD2 (5 bases). There are 14 residues in the CDR3. Trimming stripped 1 base from V and 3 bases from J, with 6 bases between. Germline V CDR1 and CDR2: LNHDA, SQIVND (reference sequence). The DNA for the CDR3 is TGTGCCAGTAGTATAGGGACTTACACCGGGGAGCTGTTTTTT. It encodes CASSIGTYTGELFF.

The rearrangement joins TRBV6-5 to TRBJ1-2, with TRBD1 identical over 8 bases. The CDR3 totals 14 residues. The germline CDR1 and CDR2 sequences are MNHEY and SVGAGI. The junction had 7 bases not matched to a gene; V was cut back by 5 bases and J by 5 bases. The chain's CDR3 is CASSRTGFGYGYTF. CDR3 nucleotides: TGTGCCAGCAGTCGGACAGGGTTCGGATATGGCTACACCTTC.

The rearrangement links TRBV6-6 to TRBJ2-2; D not resolved. Germline V lookup: CDR1 MNHNY, CDR2 SVGAGI (reference sequence). This CDR3 spans 16 amino acids. The V end lost 0 bases, the J end lost 0 bases, and 8 bases lay between the germline ends. The CDR3 reads CASSYSGRSNTGELFF. CDR3 nucleotide sequence: TGTGCCAGCAGTTACTCGGGCAGATCGAACACCGGGGAGCTGTTTTTT.

The chain combines TRBV28 with TRBJ2-5, with D maybe TRBD1 (6 bases). CDR3 length: 12 residues. Germline lookup yields CDR1 MDHEN and CDR2 SYDVKM. V was trimmed by 8 bases and J by 5 bases, leaving 12 bases between them. CDR3 nucleotide sequence: TGTGCCAGCTTGACAGGCGGGGAGACCCAGTACTTC. This encodes CASLTGGETQYF.

The chain recombines TRBV28 with TRBJ2-1; TRBD2 agrees at 7 bases. Germline values: CDR1 MDHEN, CDR2 SYDVKM. The J segment lost 9 bases and the V segment lost 8 bases, leaving 13 bases of the junction unmatched. The length of the CDR3 is 14 residues. In nucleotides, the CDR3 is TGTGCCAGCTTGACGTGGGAGGGCCAAGGTGAGCAGTTCTTC. Protein product: CASLTWEGQGEQFF.

The chain joins TRBV5-1 to TRBJ2-2, with TRBD2 matching over 11 bases. V was pared by 1 base and J by 0 bases, with 5 bases of the junction left unmatched. Germline CDR1 reads SGHRS; CDR2 reads YFSETQ. The CDR3 totals 18 residues. The CDR3 spells CASSLTRLAGPNTGELFF. CDR3 bases: TGCGCCAGCAGCTTGACGAGACTAGCGGGGCCGAACACCGGGGAGCTGTTTTTT. Full variable domain (rest looked up from reference TRBV5-1 and TRBJ2-2): KAGVTQTPRYLIKTRGQQVTLSCSPISGHRSVSWYQQTPGQGLQFLFEYFSETQRNKGNFPGRFSGRQFSNSRSEMNVSTLELGDSALYLCASSLTRLAGPNTGELFFGEGSRLTVL.

Only one count was recorded for this clone. The V and J genes are TRBV29-1 and TRBJ2-2; the D is unclear. Germline loops: CDR1 SQVTM, CDR2 ANQGSEA. Trimming removed 6 bases at V and 4 bases at J, with 6 bases between. The CDR3 totals 11 residues. The CDR3 reads CSVIRTGELFF. The DNA for the CDR3 is TGCAGCGTAATTCGCACCGGGGAGCTGTTTTTT.

V and J are TRBV28 and TRBJ2-7; 10 nucleotides agree with TRBD2. The junction had 8 bases not matched to a gene; V was cut back by 3 bases and J by 0 bases. The CDR3 spans 17 residues. The germline V gene has CDR1 MDHEN and CDR2 SYDVKM. DNA of the CDR3: TGTGCCAGCAGTTTGGCTAGCGGGAGCCCAAGCTCCTACGAGCAGTACTTC. Encoded protein: CASSLASGSPSSYEQYF.

The chain uses TRBV7-2 and TRBJ2-3; maybe TRBD1 (6 bases). Per germline, CDR1 SGHTA and CDR2 FQGNSA. This CDR3 comprises 16 residues. Trimming left V 3 bases short and J 2 bases short, with 15 bases between. CDR3 sequence: CASSLSGHRLTDTQYF. CDR3 nucleotides: TGTGCCAGCAGCTTGTCGGGACACCGTCTCACAGATACGCAGTATTTT.

The chain carries TRBV28 and TRBJ1-5; TRBD1 agrees at 7 bases. The junction had 9 bases not matched to a gene; V was cut back by 5 bases and J by 5 bases. The CDR3 has 15 residues. Per germline, CDR1 MDHEN and CDR2 SYDVKM. The CDR3 is CASSLEGARDQPQHF. The CDR3 DNA reads as TGTGCCAGCAGTCTCGAGGGGGCGCGGGATCAGCCCCAGCATTTT.

The chain is built from TRBV5-6 and TRBJ1-5; 7 nucleotides match TRBD1. This CDR3 region has 15 residues. CDR1 is SGHDT and CDR2 is YYEEEE in the germline V gene. With V trimmed by 2 bases and J by 1 base, 3 bases remained unmatched. The CDR3: CASSLRQGSNQPQHF. The CDR3 bases are TGTGCCAGCAGCTTAAGACAGGGAAGCAATCAGCCCCAGCATTTT.

The chain links TRBV27 to TRBJ1-4, with unresolved D. The CDR3 is made up of 12 amino acids. V lost 5 bases and J 7 bases, leaving 8 bases between the germline ends. Germline V gene lookup returns CDR1 MNHEY and CDR2 SMNVEV (reference sequence). Here the CDR3 DNA reads TGTGCCAGCAGTCCAAACGGTGAAAAACTGTTTTTT. Translating gives CASSPNGEKLFF.

V and J are TRBV9 and TRBJ2-1; 8 bases agree with TRBD1. The CDR3 runs 15 residues. V was pared by 1 base and J by 7 bases, with 7 bases of the junction left unmatched. The germline CDR1 and CDR2 sequences are SGDLS and YYNGEE. The CDR3 protein is CASSVTLDRENEQFF. CDR3 coding DNA: TGTGCCAGCAGCGTAACATTGGACAGGGAGAATGAGCAGTTCTTC. Based on the CDR3 plus reference TRBV9 and TRBJ2-1, the full variable domain is DSGVTQTPKHLITATGQRVTLRCSPRSGDLSVYWYQQSLDQGLQFLIQYYNGEERAKGNILERFSAQQFPDLHSELNLSSLELGDSALYFCASSVTLDRENEQFFGPGTRLTVL.

This chain joins TRBV4-1 and TRBJ2-7; TRBD1 matches at 9 bases. Germline CDR1 is MGHRA and CDR2 is YSYEKL. Unmatched junction bases numbered 8, after V lost 4 bases and J lost 4 bases. The length of the CDR3 is 15 residues. CDR3 DNA: TGCGCCAGCAGCCTCGCACCGGGACAGGGATACGAGCAGTACTTC. The encoded protein is CASSLAPGQGYEQYF.

This chain links TRBV29-1 with TRBJ2-7; 10 bases line up with TRBD1. The CDR3 covers 13 residues. Germline trimming cut 4 bases from V and 5 bases from J; bases unmatched to any gene: 5. Germline V CDR1 and CDR2: SQVTM, ANQGSEA. As DNA, the CDR3 is TGCAGCGTTGTGCGACAGGGGGCCGACGAGCAGTACTTC. It specifies CSVVRQGADEQYF.

This rearrangement joins TRBV9 to TRBJ2-2, with D maybe TRBD1 (5 bases). This CDR3 is 15 amino acids long. Germline CDR1 reads SGDLS; CDR2 reads YYNGEE. The V end was cut by 0 bases, the J end by 6 bases, with 12 bases between. The CDR3 loop reads CASSVATAGSGELFF. The CDR3 region has the DNA TGTGCCAGCAGCGTAGCTACAGCAGGGTCCGGGGAGCTGTTTTTT.

The genes are TRBV9 and TRBJ1-6; D is perhaps TRBD1 (6 bases). CDR3 length equals 15 residues. The germline V gene encodes CDR1 SGDLS and CDR2 YYNGEE. Trimming removed 3 bases at V and 5 bases at J, with 12 bases between. Written as DNA, the CDR3 is TGTGCCAGCAGCGCGGGGGGCGCCAATAATTCACCCCTCCACTTT. Amino acid sequence: CASSAGGANNSPLHF.

In its sample, this clone was seen a few times. This chain joins TRBV10-3 and TRBJ2-7, with D possibly TRBD1 on 5 matching bases. CDR1 is ENHRY and CDR2 is SYGVKD in the germline V gene. V lost 4 bases and J 3 bases, leaving 10 bases between the germline ends. The length of the CDR3 is 13 residues. The CDR3 loop reads CAISGQGYYEQYF. DNA for the CDR3: TGTGCCATCAGTGGGCAGGGTTACTACGAGCAGTACTTC.

This clone was found many times. At one boundary the junction diverges from the germline segment, which might be a read error. This chain joins TRBV19 and TRBJ2-3; a possible D gene is TRBD1 (6 bases). CDR1 and CDR2 from the germline V gene are LNHDA and SQIVND (reference sequence). The CDR3 loop spans 13 amino acids. Written as DNA, the CDR3 is TGTGCCAGCAGTAACGCAGGGGCAGATACGCAGTATTTT. Amino acids: CASSNAGADTQYF. Based on the CDR3 plus reference TRBV19 and TRBJ2-3, the full variable domain is DGGITQSPKYLFRKEGQNVTLSCEQNLNHDAMYWYRQDPGQGLRLIYYSQIVNDFQKGDIAEGYSVSREKKESFPLTVTSAQKNPTAFYLCASSNAGADTQYFGPGTRLTVL.

This clone was detected only a few times. The chain joins TRBV6-5 to TRBJ2-2, with 9 bases fitting TRBD1. The length of the CDR3 is 15 residues. V trimming: 2 bases; J trimming: 6 bases; junction bases outside the gene matches: 4. The germline CDR1 and CDR2 sequences are MNHEY and SVGAGI. In DNA, the CDR3 is TGTGCCAGCAGTTACGGGACAGGGATCTCCGGGGAGCTGTTTTTT. Its protein product is CASSYGTGISGELFF.

The V gene is TRBV19, the J gene TRBJ2-2; possible D gene TRBD1, 6 bases. Germline CDR1 is LNHDA and CDR2 is SQIVND (reference sequence). V gave up 10 bases and J gave up 3 bases, with 12 bases separating them. The CDR3 length is 13 residues. CDR3 amino acids: CATQRTDTGELFF. The CDR3 nucleotides read TGTGCCACGCAACGGACAGACACCGGGGAGCTGTTTTTT.

This chain connects TRBV28 to TRBJ2-1; the match to TRBD2 covers 10 bases. Germline CDR1 reads MDHEN; CDR2 reads SYDVKM. This CDR3 is 15 amino acids long. The junction had 8 bases not matched to a gene; V was cut back by 7 bases and J by 5 bases. Written as DNA, the CDR3 is TGTGCCAGCACCTTCCGGCTAGCGGGAGACAATGAGCAGTTCTTC. This translates into CASTFRLAGDNEQFF. Full variable domain (outside the CDR3, taken from reference TRBV28 and TRBJ2-1): DVKVTQSSRYLVKRTGEKVFLECVQDMDHENMFWYRQDPGLGLRLIYFSYDVKMKEKGDIPEGYSVSREKKERFSLILESASTNQTSMYLCASTFRLAGDNEQFFGPGTRLTVL.

The J gene is TRBJ2-3, the V gene TRBV4-2; a weak D match, TRBD2 (7 bases). Trimming took off 8 bases at V and 6 bases at J, with 15 bases between the two ends. This CDR3 has 13 residues. Germline assignment: CDR1 LGHNA and CDR2 YNFKEQ. For the CDR3, the DNA is TGTGCCAGCGGCGGGGGCAGACTGGATACGCAGTATTTT. This encodes CASGGGRLDTQYF.

The chain carries TRBV5-1 and TRBJ2-5; the match to TRBD2 covers 14 bases. V was pared by 3 bases and J by 4 bases, with 5 bases of the junction left unmatched. Germline assignment: CDR1 SGHRS and CDR2 YFSETQ. There are 16 residues in the CDR3. The chain's CDR3 is CASSSGTSGRTETQYF. DNA for the CDR3: TGCGCCAGCAGCTCAGGGACTAGCGGGAGAACAGAGACCCAGTACTTC.